This TCR beta chain was recorded in a study of cytomegalovirus exposure and HLA in healthy donors. Study-level information: It was reported in a later analysis that the 100 to 150 validation repertoires used the same platform as the roughly 700 first-cohort repertoires.

Clones were sequenced by immunoSEQ multiplex PCR, and TCRdb holds only the in-frame ones, with some missing. Seen here are more than 75,000 clones, around 92% observed once, and the top ten hold approximately 0.69%. For this clone: Its specificity is unknown.

CDR3 length: 11 residues. V lost 4 bases and J 7 bases, leaving 8 bases between the germline ends. Germline values: CDR1 DFQATT, CDR2 SNEGSKA (reference sequence). General study points: Cytomegalovirus association was assigned to over 150 TCR beta chains. It was reportedly the case that the classifier diagnosed cytomegalovirus status with high specificity and sensitivity.

The gene calls are TRBV20-1 and TRBJ2-1, with D possibly being TRBD2 (5 bases). This receptor was taken from a man between 18 and 35 years old in good health and CMV-seronegative. The sequencing sample was made of PBMCs. CDR3 loop: CSATLANEQFF. CDR3 in DNA: TGCAGTGCTACCCTAGCAAATGAGCAGTTCTTC.